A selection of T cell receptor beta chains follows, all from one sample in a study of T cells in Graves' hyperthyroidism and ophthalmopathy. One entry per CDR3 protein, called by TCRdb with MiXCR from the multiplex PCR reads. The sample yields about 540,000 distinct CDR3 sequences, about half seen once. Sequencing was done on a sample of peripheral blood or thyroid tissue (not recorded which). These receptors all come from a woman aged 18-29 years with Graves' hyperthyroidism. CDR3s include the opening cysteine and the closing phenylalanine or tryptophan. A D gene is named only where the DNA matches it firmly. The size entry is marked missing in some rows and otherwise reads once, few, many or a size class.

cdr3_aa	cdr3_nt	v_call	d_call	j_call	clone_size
CASHFGVLDRYYEQYF	TGTGCCAGCCATTTTGGGGTATTGGACAGATATTACGAGCAGTACTTC	TRBV28	.	TRBJ2-7	few
CASSFSGGYEQYF	TGTGCCAGCAGCTTTTCAGGGGGCTACGAGCAGTACTTC	TRBV7-2	TRBD1	TRBJ2-7	many
CSVGLAVYNEQFF	TGCAGCGTTGGACTAGCAGTCTACAATGAGCAGTTCTTC	TRBV29-1	TRBD2	TRBJ2-1	.
CASSMGDRAGSPLHF	TGTGCCAGCAGCATGGGGGACAGGGCAGGGTCACCCCTCCACTTT	TRBV9	TRBD1	TRBJ1-6	.
CATEAGGANTGELSW	TGTGCCACCGAGGCGGGAGGAGCGAACACCGGGGAGCTGTCTTGG	TRBV12-3/TRBV12-4	TRBD2	TRBJ2-2	.
CSLRLESEQYF	TGCAGCTTGAGGCTAGAATCCGAGCAGTACTTC	TRBV29-1	.	TRBJ2-7	.
CSVAATGLADSYEQYF	TGCAGCGTTGCCGCGACAGGGTTAGCGGACTCCTACGAGCAGTACTTC	TRBV29-1	.	TRBJ2-7	.
CASSPRRGQVDTEAFF	TGTGCCAGCAGCCCCCGGAGGGGGCAAGTGGACACTGAAGCTTTCTTT	TRBV27	TRBD1	TRBJ1-1	many
CASSPAGTEETQYF	TGTGCCAGCAGCCCCGCTGGGACAGAAGAGACCCAGTACTTC	TRBV9	TRBD1	TRBJ2-5	many
CSAAPGLADTGELFF	TGCAGTGCTGCCCCGGGACTAGCAGACACCGGGGAGCTGTTTTTT	TRBV20-1	TRBD2	TRBJ2-2	many
CASSYSGVSTTGELFF	TGTGCCAGCAGTTACTCTGGGGTCTCAACCACCGGGGAGCTGTTTTTT	TRBV6-5	.	TRBJ2-2	.
CASSHVSPPEETQYF	TGTGCCAGCAGCCACGTCAGCCCCCCCGAGGAGACCCAGTACTTC	TRBV4-2	.	TRBJ2-5	many
CSASEGPPYEQYF	TGCAGTGCTAGTGAGGGCCCCCCTTACGAGCAGTACTTC	TRBV20-1	.	TRBJ2-7	.
CASSEAEPYGYTIYF	TGTGCCAGCAGTGAAGCGGAACCCTATGGCTACACCATATATTTT	TRBV2	.	TRBJ1-3	.
CASSHHVQGDGELFF	TGCGCCAGCAGCCACCACGTCCAGGGCGACGGGGAGCTGTTTTTT	TRBV4-3	.	TRBJ2-2	.
CASSSGLAGLGEQYF	TGTGCCAGTAGTTCAGGACTAGCGGGATTGGGAGAGCAGTACTTC	TRBV19	TRBD2	TRBJ2-7	.
CASSGAGLAGVRYF	TGTGCCAGCAGCGGGGCGGGACTAGCGGGAGTGCGGTACTTC	TRBV12-3/TRBV12-4	TRBD2	TRBJ2-7	.
CAISDSQGGATYGYTF	TGTGCCATCAGTGATTCCCAGGGGGGGGCTACCTATGGCTACACCTTC	TRBV10-3	TRBD1	TRBJ1-2	once
CASSLPSGLITEAFF	TGTGCCAGCAGTTTGCCTAGCGGACTTATCACTGAAGCTTTCTTT	TRBV7-9	.	TRBJ1-1	.
CASSFPRSLHEQYF	TGTGCCAGCAGTTTCCCGAGAAGCCTCCACGAGCAGTACTTC	TRBV12-3/TRBV12-4	.	TRBJ2-7	.
CASSLAVGPGNTIYF	TGCGCCAGCAGCTTGGCGGTGGGACCTGGAAACACCATATATTTT	TRBV5-1	.	TRBJ1-3	few
CASSDAQGLTGEQYF	TGTGCCAGCAGTGATGCCCAGGGGCTCACCGGGGAGCAGTACTTC	TRBV2	.	TRBJ2-7	.
CAWSVRGGRETQYF	TGTGCCTGGAGTGTACGAGGAGGGCGTGAGACCCAGTACTTC	TRBV19	.	TRBJ2-5	.